A selection of T cell receptor beta chains follows, all from one sample in a study of post-analysis software for immune sequencing data. Each CDR3 protein gets one entry after TCRdb re-called the PCR reads with MiXCR. This table holds about 430,000 distinct CDR3 sequences, 35% to 45% found once. The specimen was blood. The receptors stem from a girl aged 2-10 years with multiple sclerosis. Each CDR3 is given with its conserved first and last residue. The D gene is left open where the match is weak. A clone size is listed for some rows: how often the clone was seen (once, few, many), or a class if it is expanded.

cdr3_nt: TGTGCCAGCAGTTACCCGGGACTAGCCGACAATGAGCAGTTCTTC
cdr3_aa: CASSYPGLADNEQFF
v_call: TRBV6-5
j_call: TRBJ2-1
d_call: TRBD2
clone_size: few

cdr3_nt: TGTGCCAGTACCCTGTGGAGACAGCCAAACACTGAAGCTTTCTTT
cdr3_aa: CASTLWRQPNTEAFF
v_call: TRBV19
j_call: TRBJ1-1
d_call: .
clone_size: .

cdr3_nt: TGCAGCGTTGAGGGGATAAGCGATACGCAGTATTTT
cdr3_aa: CSVEGISDTQYF
v_call: TRBV29-1
j_call: TRBJ2-3
d_call: .
clone_size: .

cdr3_nt: TGTGCCAGCAGCGCCAGGGAAGACTACGAGCAGTACTTC
cdr3_aa: CASSAREDYEQYF
v_call: TRBV7-8
j_call: TRBJ2-7
d_call: .
clone_size: .

cdr3_nt: TGTGCCAGCTCACCTATGGACGGCTCCTACGAGCAGTACTTC
cdr3_aa: CASSPMDGSYEQYF
v_call: TRBV18
j_call: TRBJ2-7
d_call: .
clone_size: .

cdr3_nt: TGTGCCAGCAGTCGCCAGGGGGCGCGGATCACTGAAGCTTTCTTT
cdr3_aa: CASSRQGARITEAFF
v_call: TRBV12-3/TRBV12-4
j_call: TRBJ1-1
d_call: TRBD1
clone_size: few

cdr3_nt: TGTGCCATCAGTGATGGGGATACGCAGTATTTT
cdr3_aa: CAISDGDTQYF
v_call: TRBV10-3
j_call: TRBJ2-3
d_call: .
clone_size: .

cdr3_nt: TGCAGTGCTAGAGATCCCGGGACTAGCAGGCCTGGGGAGCAGTTCTTC
cdr3_aa: CSARDPGTSRPGEQFF
v_call: TRBV20-1
j_call: TRBJ2-1
d_call: TRBD2
clone_size: few

cdr3_nt: TGCGCCAGCAGCTACGCCGGGACTAGCGGGATGTACGAGCAGTACTTC
cdr3_aa: CASSYAGTSGMYEQYF
v_call: TRBV4-3
j_call: TRBJ2-7
d_call: TRBD2
clone_size: .

cdr3_nt: TGTGCCACCAGTTCTCTCGGGACAGGGATAAACGAGCAGTACTTC
cdr3_aa: CATSSLGTGINEQYF
v_call: TRBV15
j_call: TRBJ2-7
d_call: TRBD1
clone_size: .

cdr3_nt: TGCAGTGCTAGAGATCTGGCTAGCGGGGGGACCTACGAGCAGTACTTC
cdr3_aa: CSARDLASGGTYEQYF
v_call: TRBV20-1
j_call: TRBJ2-7
d_call: TRBD2
clone_size: few

cdr3_nt: TGTGCCAGCAGTTCCCCCGACTTCTTCACCGGGGAGCTGTTTTTT
cdr3_aa: CASSSPDFFTGELFF
v_call: TRBV28
j_call: TRBJ2-2
d_call: .
clone_size: .

cdr3_nt: TGTGCCAGCAGCGTAGAGGAGGGACTAGCGGGGGTGGAGACCCAGTACTTC
cdr3_aa: CASSVEEGLAGVETQYF
v_call: TRBV9
j_call: TRBJ2-5
d_call: TRBD2
clone_size: few

cdr3_nt: TGTGCCAGCAGCGACACGGGGCGGGAGTGGCTCACAGATACGCAGTATTTT
cdr3_aa: CASSDTGREWLTDTQYF
v_call: TRBV7-9
j_call: TRBJ2-3
d_call: TRBD2
clone_size: .

cdr3_nt: TGCAGCGTCTATTACAGGGGCCGCAGGGCTTTCTTT
cdr3_aa: CSVYYRGRRAFF
v_call: TRBV29-1
j_call: TRBJ1-1
d_call: TRBD1
clone_size: .

cdr3_nt: TGCGCCAGCAGCCAAACACTAGCGGGAACCCACCCTTTTAATGAGCAGTTCTTC
cdr3_aa: CASSQTLAGTHPFNEQFF
v_call: TRBV4-1
j_call: TRBJ2-1
d_call: TRBD2
clone_size: .

cdr3_nt: TGTGCCAGCAGTTACGACGGACTAGCGGTTCAAGAGACCCAGTACTTC
cdr3_aa: CASSYDGLAVQETQYF
v_call: TRBV6-5
j_call: TRBJ2-5
d_call: TRBD2
clone_size: few

cdr3_nt: TGTGCCAGCAGCCCAAATGGGTACAATGAGCAGTTCTTC
cdr3_aa: CASSPNGYNEQFF
v_call: TRBV7-3
j_call: TRBJ2-1
d_call: .
clone_size: .

cdr3_nt: TGTGCCAGCAGCGTAGGGCCCCTAGTCGGAGATACGCAGTATTTT
cdr3_aa: CASSVGPLVGDTQYF
v_call: TRBV9
j_call: TRBJ2-3
d_call: .
clone_size: .

cdr3_nt: TGCAGTGCTATTGGTCAGGGCTTCAGTCAGCCCCAGCATTTT
cdr3_aa: CSAIGQGFSQPQHF
v_call: TRBV20-1
j_call: TRBJ1-5
d_call: .
clone_size: .

cdr3_nt: TGTGCCAGCAGCTCACTAGCGGGAGAGGGACCAGAGCAGTACTTC
cdr3_aa: CASSSLAGEGPEQYF
v_call: TRBV7-2
j_call: TRBJ2-7
d_call: TRBD2
clone_size: .

cdr3_nt: TGTGCCAGCAGTTACTGGGGGGCGGGAGAAAAACTGTTTTTT
cdr3_aa: CASSYWGAGEKLFF
v_call: TRBV6-5
j_call: TRBJ1-4
d_call: .
clone_size: .

cdr3_nt: TGCGCCAGCAGCCAAGGAAGGCAGTACTGGGGCTACACCTTC
cdr3_aa: CASSQGRQYWGYTF
v_call: TRBV4-3
j_call: TRBJ1-2
d_call: .
clone_size: few

cdr3_nt: TGTGCCAGCAGCTTATCCTTAATAGATACGCAGTATTTT
cdr3_aa: CASSLSLIDTQYF
v_call: TRBV13
j_call: TRBJ2-3
d_call: .
clone_size: few

cdr3_nt: TGCAGCGTCCCCGCCTTGGCAGGGTGGTTCAACAATGAGCAGTTCTTC
cdr3_aa: CSVPALAGWFNNEQFF
v_call: TRBV29-1
j_call: TRBJ2-1
d_call: .
clone_size: .

cdr3_nt: TGTGCCAGCAGCCAGGGAATTTCAGGGGAATGGCAGTTCTTC
cdr3_aa: CASSQGISGEWQFF
v_call: TRBV4-2
j_call: TRBJ2-1
d_call: .
clone_size: .

cdr3_nt: TGTGCCAGCAGTTTGAGGGGACTAGTAGTTGATACGCAGTATTTT
cdr3_aa: CASSLRGLVVDTQYF
v_call: TRBV12-3/TRBV12-4
j_call: TRBJ2-3
d_call: TRBD2
clone_size: few

cdr3_nt: TGTGCCAGCAGCTGGGCTAGCCCAACCTACGAGCAGTACTTC
cdr3_aa: CASSWASPTYEQYF
v_call: TRBV7-6
j_call: TRBJ2-7
d_call: .
clone_size: .

cdr3_nt: TGTGCCAGCAGTAAAAGCGGGGGGGCCCACGAGCAGTACTTC
cdr3_aa: CASSKSGGAHEQYF
v_call: TRBV6-5
j_call: TRBJ2-7
d_call: TRBD2
clone_size: few

cdr3_nt: TGTGCCACCAGTGATCCCGGGCTATCCTACAATGAGCAGTTCTTC
cdr3_aa: CATSDPGLSYNEQFF
v_call: TRBV24-1
j_call: TRBJ2-1
d_call: .
clone_size: few

cdr3_nt: TGTGCCAGCATCTTGGAGGGAGACAGAGCTTCCTATGGCTACACCTTC
cdr3_aa: CASILEGDRASYGYTF
v_call: TRBV5-6
j_call: TRBJ1-2
d_call: .
clone_size: .

cdr3_nt: TGTGCCAGCAGTGTATTAGACCTGGGAAATGAGCAGTTCTTC
cdr3_aa: CASSVLDLGNEQFF
v_call: TRBV28
j_call: TRBJ2-1
d_call: .
clone_size: .

cdr3_nt: TGTGCCACCAGCAGAGAGGGCCTAATCCAAGAGACCCAGTACTTC
cdr3_aa: CATSREGLIQETQYF
v_call: TRBV15
j_call: TRBJ2-5
d_call: .
clone_size: few

cdr3_nt: TGCGCCAGCAGCAGCCGGACAGGGGGCTTCTATGGCTACACCTTC
cdr3_aa: CASSSRTGGFYGYTF
v_call: TRBV5-1
j_call: TRBJ1-2
d_call: TRBD1
clone_size: .

cdr3_nt: TGCGCCAGCAGCTTCAGACAGGGGATTGTAGATGAGCAGTTCTTC
cdr3_aa: CASSFRQGIVDEQFF
v_call: TRBV5-1
j_call: TRBJ2-1
d_call: TRBD1
clone_size: few

cdr3_nt: TGCGCCAGCAGCCAAGTAATCTCCAGGGGATCTACAGATACGCAGTATTTT
cdr3_aa: CASSQVISRGSTDTQYF
v_call: TRBV4-1
j_call: TRBJ2-3
d_call: .
clone_size: many

cdr3_nt: TGCAGCGTTGAAGACGGGGCGAACACTGAAGCTTTCTTT
cdr3_aa: CSVEDGANTEAFF
v_call: TRBV29-1
j_call: TRBJ1-1
d_call: .
clone_size: .

cdr3_nt: TGTGCCAGCAGCCTATGGGACGGAGATTTAATGGTAGCCAAAAACATTCAGTACTTC
cdr3_aa: CASSLWDGDLMVAKNIQYF
v_call: TRBV28
j_call: TRBJ2-4
d_call: .
clone_size: few

cdr3_nt: TGCGCCAGCAGCTTGTCTGGGACAGGGTCGTATTACGAGCAGTACTTC
cdr3_aa: CASSLSGTGSYYEQYF
v_call: TRBV5-1
j_call: TRBJ2-7
d_call: TRBD1
clone_size: .

cdr3_nt: TGTGCTTCGGGGGGAGAGGGCTACAATGAGCAGTTCTTC
cdr3_aa: CASGGEGYNEQFF
v_call: TRBV28
j_call: TRBJ2-1
d_call: TRBD2
clone_size: few

cdr3_nt: TGTGCCAGCAGCCAACAGCAGGACTCCTACGAGCAGTACTTC
cdr3_aa: CASSQQQDSYEQYF
v_call: TRBV3-1
j_call: TRBJ2-7
d_call: .
clone_size: few

cdr3_nt: TGCGCCAGCAAGTACAGCCTCATTCAAGAGACCCAGTACTTC
cdr3_aa: CASKYSLIQETQYF
v_call: TRBV5-1
j_call: TRBJ2-5
d_call: .
clone_size: few

cdr3_nt: TGTGCCAGCTCACCACAATCCAAAGAGACCCAGTACTTC
cdr3_aa: CASSPQSKETQYF
v_call: TRBV18
j_call: TRBJ2-5
d_call: .
clone_size: few

cdr3_nt: TGTGCCAGCAGTTACTCACCGGTTCCTAACTATGGCTACACCTTC
cdr3_aa: CASSYSPVPNYGYTF
v_call: TRBV6-5
j_call: TRBJ1-2
d_call: .
clone_size: few

cdr3_nt: TGTGCCAGCAGCTTCAGACAGGGACCCGCCTACAATGAGCAGTTCTTC
cdr3_aa: CASSFRQGPAYNEQFF
v_call: TRBV7-6
j_call: TRBJ2-1
d_call: TRBD1
clone_size: .

cdr3_nt: TGTCCCAGCAGTCGCGGCCGAGTAGGAGCGGCCGGCAGAACCTACGAGCAGTACTTC
cdr3_aa: CPSSRGRVGAAGRTYEQYF
v_call: TRBV6-1
j_call: TRBJ2-7
d_call: .
clone_size: .

cdr3_nt: TGTGCCTGGGCTTTGGGCGGGCCCCCTTCTGGCAACTATGGCTACACCTTC
cdr3_aa: CAWALGGPPSGNYGYTF
v_call: TRBV30
j_call: TRBJ1-2
d_call: .
clone_size: .

cdr3_nt: TGCAGTGCCCGCTTCGGGGAAGAGACCCAGTACTTC
cdr3_aa: CSARFGEETQYF
v_call: TRBV20-1
j_call: TRBJ2-5
d_call: .
clone_size: .

cdr3_nt: TGTGCCAGCAGCCTATCAAGGAACTATGGCTACACCTTC
cdr3_aa: CASSLSRNYGYTF
v_call: TRBV27
j_call: TRBJ1-2
d_call: .
clone_size: .

cdr3_nt: TGTGCCAGCAGCTTTGCGGGGGGATCGGACAATGAGCAGTTCTTC
cdr3_aa: CASSFAGGSDNEQFF
v_call: TRBV7-7
j_call: TRBJ2-1
d_call: TRBD2
clone_size: .

cdr3_nt: TGTGCCAGCACCTCCCGCACAGATACGCAGTATTTT
cdr3_aa: CASTSRTDTQYF
v_call: TRBV25-1
j_call: TRBJ2-3
d_call: .
clone_size: few

cdr3_nt: TGTGCCAGCAGCAAAACTCGGTCCTCGGGACAGGGTTTCGAGCAGTTCTTC
cdr3_aa: CASSKTRSSGQGFEQFF
v_call: TRBV5-5
j_call: TRBJ2-1
d_call: TRBD1
clone_size: .

cdr3_nt: TGTGCCAGCAGCGTAGGCAACCCCACTGAGCAGTTCTTC
cdr3_aa: CASSVGNPTEQFF
v_call: TRBV9
j_call: TRBJ2-1
d_call: .
clone_size: many

cdr3_nt: TGCGCCAGCAGCTTCGACTCCGGGGGATATAATGGCTACACCTTC
cdr3_aa: CASSFDSGGYNGYTF
v_call: TRBV5-1
j_call: TRBJ1-2
d_call: .
clone_size: .

cdr3_nt: TGTGCCAGCAAGGCCAGTAACACTGAAGCTTTCTTT
cdr3_aa: CASKASNTEAFF
v_call: TRBV6-5
j_call: TRBJ1-1
d_call: .
clone_size: .